This TCR beta chain was documented in a study of PD-1 blockade in classical Hodgkin lymphoma. Generated by immunoSEQ multiplex PCR, the TCRdb table keeps only in-frame clones and is missing some. The table shows around 4,500 clones, with approximately 70% occurring only once. This sample's time point: cycle 4 day 1 (C4D1), after less than 7 weeks of nivolumab. All trial patients relapsed after autologous stem cell transplantation. After thawing, PBMCs were subjected to magnetic negative selection to isolate CD8+ T cells. The clonotype originates from a human donor with classical Hodgkin lymphoma. Sequencing was performed on CD8+ T cells from blood, taken before the fourth cycle of nivolumab.

CDR3: CSVEDPGGVYEQYF. In nucleotides, the CDR3 is TGCAGCGTTGAAGATCCCGGGGGAGTCTACGAGCAGTACTTC. This chain connects TRBV29-1 to TRBJ2-7, with D perhaps matching TRBD2 (6 bases). This CDR3 is built from 14 residues. Between the trimmed V and J ends, which lost 0 bases and 3 bases, there was a span of 12 bases. Germline CDR1 is SQVTM and CDR2 is ANQGSEA.